Sequencing of this T cell receptor beta chain was carried out in a study of a mutant IDH1 vaccine in newly diagnosed glioma. About the study: An approximately 62% male, approximately 40% female split and a mean age of 40.4 years characterized treated patients. The therapy given earlier, which was standard therapy, consisted of radiotherapy, temozolomide, or both, and most of the patients received both. General study results and limits: Immune responses induced by the vaccine were seen in roughly 93% of patients, spanning multiple MHC alleles. Apparently, pseudoprogression bore no relation to changes among the top peripheral T cell clonotypes.

Sequencing used immunoSEQ multiplex PCR; TCRdb keeps in-frame clones, though not all of them. Altogether nearly 70,000 clones are present, roughly 78% being singletons, with the ten largest covering approximately 8.2%. Time point given: baseline, week 1 (first vaccination visit). Treatment indicated: pre-vaccination baseline after standard-of-care therapy. Germline CDR1 ENHRY, CDR2 SYGVKD. This CDR3 has 15 amino acids. The V gene end was trimmed by 6 bases and the J gene end by 0 bases; junction bases not matched to a gene: 1. On this clone: The antigen remains undetermined.

The sequence was obtained from a middle-aged man with glioma. This chain uses TRBV10-3 with TRBJ2-2, with TRBD1 identical over 10 bases. Sequencing used PBMCs, obtained from a glioma patient treated with radiotherapy, temozolomide or both. CDR3 DNA: TGTGCCATCAGCGGACAGGGGGCGAACACCGGGGAGCTGTTTTTT. Its translation: CAISGQGANTGELFF.